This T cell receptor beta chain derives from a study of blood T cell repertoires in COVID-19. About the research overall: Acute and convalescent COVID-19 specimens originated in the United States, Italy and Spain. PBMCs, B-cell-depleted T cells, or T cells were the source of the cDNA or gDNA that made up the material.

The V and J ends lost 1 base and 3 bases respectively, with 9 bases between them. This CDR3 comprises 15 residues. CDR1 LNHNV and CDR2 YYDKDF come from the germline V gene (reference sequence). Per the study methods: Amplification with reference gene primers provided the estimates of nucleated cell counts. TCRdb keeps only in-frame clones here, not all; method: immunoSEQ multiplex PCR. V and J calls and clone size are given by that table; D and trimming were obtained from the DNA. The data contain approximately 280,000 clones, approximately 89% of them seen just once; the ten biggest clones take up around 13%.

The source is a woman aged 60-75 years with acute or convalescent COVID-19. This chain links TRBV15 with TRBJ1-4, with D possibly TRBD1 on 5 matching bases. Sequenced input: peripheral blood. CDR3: CATSRGRGANEKLFF. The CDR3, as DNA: TGTGCCACCAGCAGAGGGCGGGGGGCTAATGAAAAACTGTTTTTT.